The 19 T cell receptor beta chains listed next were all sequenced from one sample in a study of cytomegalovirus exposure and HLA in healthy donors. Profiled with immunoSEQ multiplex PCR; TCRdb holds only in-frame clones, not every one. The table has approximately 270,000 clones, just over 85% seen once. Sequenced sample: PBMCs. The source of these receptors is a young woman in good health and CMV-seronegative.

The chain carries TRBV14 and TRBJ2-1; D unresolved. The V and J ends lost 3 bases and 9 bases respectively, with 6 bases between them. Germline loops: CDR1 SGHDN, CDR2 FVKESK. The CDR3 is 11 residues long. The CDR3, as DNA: TGTGCCAGCAGCCATCCGGGTGAGCAGTTCTTC. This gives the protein CASSHPGEQFF.

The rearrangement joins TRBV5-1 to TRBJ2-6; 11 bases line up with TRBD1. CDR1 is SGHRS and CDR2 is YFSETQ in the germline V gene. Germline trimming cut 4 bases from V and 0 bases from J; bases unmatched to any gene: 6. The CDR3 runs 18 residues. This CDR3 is CASSADRGPSSGANVLTF. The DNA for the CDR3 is TGCGCCAGCAGCGCGGACAGGGGGCCTAGCTCTGGGGCCAACGTCCTGACTTTC. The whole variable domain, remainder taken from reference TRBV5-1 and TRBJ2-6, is KAGVTQTPRYLIKTRGQQVTLSCSPISGHRSVSWYQQTPGQGLQFLFEYFSETQRNKGNFPGRFSGRQFSNSRSEMNVSTLELGDSALYLCASSADRGPSSGANVLTFGAGSRLTVL.

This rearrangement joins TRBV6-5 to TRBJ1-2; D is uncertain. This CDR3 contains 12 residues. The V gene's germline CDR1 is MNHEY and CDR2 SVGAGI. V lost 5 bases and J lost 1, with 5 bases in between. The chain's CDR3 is CASSNNNYGYTF. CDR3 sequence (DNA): TGTGCCAGCAGTAACAATAACTATGGCTACACCTTC.

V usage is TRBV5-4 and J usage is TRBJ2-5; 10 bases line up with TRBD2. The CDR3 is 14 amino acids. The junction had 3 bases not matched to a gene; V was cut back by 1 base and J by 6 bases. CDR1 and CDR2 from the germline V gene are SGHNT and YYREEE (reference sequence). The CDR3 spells CASSLSSGGKTQYF. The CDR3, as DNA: TGTGCCAGCAGCTTGTCTAGCGGGGGAAAGACCCAGTACTTC.

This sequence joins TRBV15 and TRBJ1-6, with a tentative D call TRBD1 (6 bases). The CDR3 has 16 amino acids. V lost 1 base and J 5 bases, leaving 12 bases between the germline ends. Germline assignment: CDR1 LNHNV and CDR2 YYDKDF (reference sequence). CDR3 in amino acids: CATSRGTGPDNSPLHF. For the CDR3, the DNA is TGTGCCACCAGCAGAGGAACAGGGCCTGATAATTCACCCCTCCACTTT.

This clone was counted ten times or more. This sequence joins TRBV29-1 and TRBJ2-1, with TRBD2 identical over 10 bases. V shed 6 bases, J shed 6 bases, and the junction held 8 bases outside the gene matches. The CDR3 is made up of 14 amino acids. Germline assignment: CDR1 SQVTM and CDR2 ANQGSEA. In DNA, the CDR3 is TGCAGCGTCGGGGGGCCTAGCGGGAGCAATGAGCAGTTCTTC. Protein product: CSVGGPSGSNEQFF.

The CDR3 here is CASSLAGERDRGYEQYF. As DNA, the CDR3 is TGTGCCAGCAGCTTAGCGGGGGAGCGGGACAGGGGGTACGAGCAGTACTTC. This chain uses TRBV7-6 with TRBJ2-7, with 11 bases aligning to TRBD1. Trimming removed 0 bases from V and 4 bases from J; junction bases left unmatched: 8. Germline V CDR1 and CDR2: SGHVS, FNYEAQ. This CDR3 is 17 amino acids long. Complete variable domain (other parts from reference TRBV7-6 and TRBJ2-7): GAGVSQSPRYKVTKRGQDVALRCDPISGHVSLYWYRQALGQGPEFLTYFNYEAQQDKSGLPNDRFSAERPEGSISTLTIQRTEQRDSAMYRCASSLAGERDRGYEQYFGPGTRLTVT.

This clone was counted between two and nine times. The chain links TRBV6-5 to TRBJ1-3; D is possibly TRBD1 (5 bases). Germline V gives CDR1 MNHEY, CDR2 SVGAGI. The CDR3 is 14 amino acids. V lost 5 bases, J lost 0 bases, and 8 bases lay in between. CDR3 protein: CASSIDSSGNTIYF. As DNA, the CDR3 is TGTGCCAGCAGTATTGACAGCTCTGGAAACACCATATATTTT.

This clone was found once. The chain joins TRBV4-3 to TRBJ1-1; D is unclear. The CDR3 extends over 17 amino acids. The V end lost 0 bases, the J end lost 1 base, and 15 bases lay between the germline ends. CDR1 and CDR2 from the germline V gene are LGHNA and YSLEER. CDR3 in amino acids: CASSQEEGRQANTEAFF. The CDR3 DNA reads TGCGCCAGCAGCCAAGAGGAGGGCCGTCAGGCGAACACTGAAGCTTTCTTT.

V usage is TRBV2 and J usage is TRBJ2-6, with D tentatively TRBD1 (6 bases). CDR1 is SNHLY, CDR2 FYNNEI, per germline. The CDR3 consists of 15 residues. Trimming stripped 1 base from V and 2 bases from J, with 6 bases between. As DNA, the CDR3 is TGTGCCAGCAGTGAAGACAGGGCTGGGGCCAACGTCCTGACTTTC. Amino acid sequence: CASSEDRAGANVLTF. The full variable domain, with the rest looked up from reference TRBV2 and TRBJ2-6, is EPEVTQTPSHQVTQMGQEVILRCVPISNHLYFYWYRQILGQKVEFLVSFYNNEISEKSEIFDDQFSVERPDGSNFTLKIRSTKLEDSAMYFCASSEDRAGANVLTFGAGSRLTVL.

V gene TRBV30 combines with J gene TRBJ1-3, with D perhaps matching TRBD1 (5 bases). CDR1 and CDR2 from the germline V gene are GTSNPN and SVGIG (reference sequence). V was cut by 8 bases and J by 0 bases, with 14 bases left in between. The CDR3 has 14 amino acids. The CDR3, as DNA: TGTGCCGGCCGGGGGTTGAGCTCTGGAAACACCATATATTTT. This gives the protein CAGRGLSSGNTIYF.

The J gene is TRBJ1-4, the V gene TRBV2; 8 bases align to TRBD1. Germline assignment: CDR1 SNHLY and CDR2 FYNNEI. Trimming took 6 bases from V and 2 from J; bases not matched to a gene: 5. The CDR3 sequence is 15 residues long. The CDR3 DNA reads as TGTGCCAGCAGAGACCGGGACAGGACTAATGAAAAACTGTTTTTT. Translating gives CASRDRDRTNEKLFF.

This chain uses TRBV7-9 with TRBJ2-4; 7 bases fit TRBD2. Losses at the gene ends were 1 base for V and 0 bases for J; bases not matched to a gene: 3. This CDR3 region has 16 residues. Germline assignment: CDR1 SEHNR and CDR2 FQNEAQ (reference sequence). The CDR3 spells CASSLVASGAKNIQYF. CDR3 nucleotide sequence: TGTGCCAGCAGCTTAGTGGCTAGCGGAGCCAAAAACATTCAGTACTTC.

The CDR3 coding sequence is TGTGCCAGTAGTAGGACAGGGGACCCTAATCAGCCCCAGCATTTT. The encoded protein is CASSRTGDPNQPQHF. The chain recombines TRBV19 with TRBJ1-5, with TRBD1 matching over 9 bases. The ends lost 4 bases at V and 4 bases at J; junction bases unmatched: 5. Germline V gene lookup returns CDR1 LNHDA and CDR2 SQIVND (reference sequence). CDR3 length: 15 residues.

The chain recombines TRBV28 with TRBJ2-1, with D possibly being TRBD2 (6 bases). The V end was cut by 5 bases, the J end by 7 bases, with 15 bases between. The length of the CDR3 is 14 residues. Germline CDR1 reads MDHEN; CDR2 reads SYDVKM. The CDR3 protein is CASSPSALGNEQFF. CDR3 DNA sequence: TGTGCCAGCAGTCCTAGCGCCTTGGGGAATGAGCAGTTCTTC.

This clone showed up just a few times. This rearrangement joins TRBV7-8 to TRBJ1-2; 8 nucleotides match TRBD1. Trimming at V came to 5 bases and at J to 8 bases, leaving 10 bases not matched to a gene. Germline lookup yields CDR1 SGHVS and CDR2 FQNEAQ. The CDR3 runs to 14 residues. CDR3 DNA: TGTGCCAGCAGCCCAAGGACAGGGATGAACGGCTACACCTTC. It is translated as CASSPRTGMNGYTF.

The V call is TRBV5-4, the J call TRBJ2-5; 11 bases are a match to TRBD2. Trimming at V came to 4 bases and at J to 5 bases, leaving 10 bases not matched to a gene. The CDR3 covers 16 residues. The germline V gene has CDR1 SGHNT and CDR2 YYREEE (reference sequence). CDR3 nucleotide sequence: TGTGCCAGCAGCCTCGGACTAGCGGGCGGAATTGAGACCCAGTACTTC. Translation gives CASSLGLAGGIETQYF.

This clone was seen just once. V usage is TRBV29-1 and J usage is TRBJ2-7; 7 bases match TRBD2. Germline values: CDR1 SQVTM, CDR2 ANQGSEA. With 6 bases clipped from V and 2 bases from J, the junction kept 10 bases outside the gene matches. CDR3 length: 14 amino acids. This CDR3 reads CSVTGGGTPYEQYF. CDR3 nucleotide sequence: TGCAGCGTCACTGGGGGGGGGACCCCCTACGAGCAGTACTTC.

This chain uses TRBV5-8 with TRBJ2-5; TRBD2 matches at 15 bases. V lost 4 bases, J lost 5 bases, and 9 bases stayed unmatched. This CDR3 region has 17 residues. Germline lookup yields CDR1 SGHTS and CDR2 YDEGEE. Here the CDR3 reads CASSDGLAGGPRETQYF. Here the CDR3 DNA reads TGTGCCAGCAGCGATGGACTAGCGGGGGGGCCCCGGGAGACCCAGTACTTC.